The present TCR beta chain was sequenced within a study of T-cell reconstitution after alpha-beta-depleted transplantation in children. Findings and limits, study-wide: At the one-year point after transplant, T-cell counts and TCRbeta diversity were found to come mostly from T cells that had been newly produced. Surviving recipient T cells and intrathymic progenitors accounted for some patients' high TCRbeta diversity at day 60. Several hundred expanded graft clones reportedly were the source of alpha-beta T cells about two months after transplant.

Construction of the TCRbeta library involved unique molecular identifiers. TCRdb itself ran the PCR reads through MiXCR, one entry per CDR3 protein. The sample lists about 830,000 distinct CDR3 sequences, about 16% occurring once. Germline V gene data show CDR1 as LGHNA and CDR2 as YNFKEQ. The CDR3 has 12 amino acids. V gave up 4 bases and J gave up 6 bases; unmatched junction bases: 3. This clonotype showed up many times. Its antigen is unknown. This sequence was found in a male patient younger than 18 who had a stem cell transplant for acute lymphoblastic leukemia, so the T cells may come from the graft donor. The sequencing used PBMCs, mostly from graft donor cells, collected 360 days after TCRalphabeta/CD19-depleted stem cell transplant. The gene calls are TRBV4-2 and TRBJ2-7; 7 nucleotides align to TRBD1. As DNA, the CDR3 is TGTGCCAGCAGCCTCACAGGGGCCGAGCAGTACTTC. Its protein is CASSLTGAEQYF.